This TCR beta chain was sequenced in a study of response to subunit inactivated influenza vaccine. Overall study results and limits: Authors suggested that a seasonal influenza vaccination recruits few new T cells each time.

V gave up 3 bases and J gave up 0 bases, with 11 bases separating them. Per the germline V gene, CDR1 is SQVTM and CDR2 is ANQGSEA. CDR3 length: 14 residues. One entry per CDR3 protein results from TCRdb running MiXCR on the RT-PCR reads. The data show more than 450,000 distinct CDR3 sequences, with 7.6% seen just once and under 15% held by the top ten. This clonotype was counted only a few times. What it binds is unknown. This receptor was obtained from a man aged 50 to 69 who received an inactivated influenza vaccine. The material sequenced was PBMCs from blood, taken about 23 months after vaccination. The chain carries TRBV29-1 and TRBJ1-1; a possible D gene is TRBD1 (5 bases). CDR3 DNA: TGCAGCGTTGAGTTCGGGACGGTGAACACTGAAGCTTTCTTT. This gives the protein CSVEFGTVNTEAFF.